The 26 T cell receptor beta chains below were found in one sample sequenced in a study of neurological immune-mediated disorders. Time point noted: longitudinal time-point 3. TCRdb independently ran MiXCR on the 5' RACE reads; one entry per CDR3 protein. The table lists some 89,000 distinct CDR3 sequences, roughly 4.3% of them singletons. Material for sequencing was PBMCs. The receptors shown here come from a woman aged 60-70 years with multiple sclerosis.

This clonotype has at least ten counts. The chain joins TRBV2 to TRBJ2-3; TRBD2 matches 9 bases. Germline V lookup: CDR1 SNHLY, CDR2 FYNNEI. The junction had 9 bases not matched to a gene; V was cut back by 8 bases and J by 0 bases. The CDR3 loop spans 16 amino acids. The CDR3, as DNA: TGTGCCAGCCGCCTACTAGCGGGCGGCAGCACAGATACGCAGTATTTT. Translated: CASRLLAGGSTDTQYF.

Worth noting for this clonotype: This may arise from a read error, as a much more abundant clone is one base away. For the CDR3, the DNA is TGTGCCAGCAGCGGGACAGGGACGGACATTCAGTACTTC. This sequence encodes CASSGTGTDIQYF. The chain uses TRBV27 and TRBJ2-4; 9 nucleotides align to TRBD1. With 6 bases clipped from V and 8 bases from J, the junction kept 5 bases outside the gene matches. Germline V CDR1 and CDR2: MNHEY, SMNVEV (reference sequence). The CDR3 has 13 amino acids.

Many counts were recorded for this clonotype. The chain links TRBV11-2 to TRBJ1-1; 8 bases line up with TRBD1. Unmatched junction bases numbered 13, after V lost 5 bases and J lost 5 bases. The germline CDR1 and CDR2 sequences are SGHAT and FQNNGV. CDR3 length: 16 residues. The CDR3 spells CASSPGQGVFGTEAFF. CDR3 nucleotide sequence: TGTGCCAGCAGCCCCGGACAGGGAGTATTCGGGACTGAAGCTTTCTTT. Based on the CDR3 plus reference TRBV11-2 and TRBJ1-1, the full variable domain is EAGVAQSPRYKIIEKRQSVAFWCNPISGHATLYWYQQILGQGPKLLIQFQNNGVVDDSQLPKDRFSAERLKGVDSTLKIQPAKLEDSAVYLCASSPGQGVFGTEAFFGQGTRLTVV.

This clonotype was detected many times. The chain has TRBV5-1 and TRBJ2-7; D perhaps matches TRBD2 (6 bases). Looked up from germline, CDR1 is SGHRS and CDR2 is YFSETQ. The CDR3 runs 13 residues. The ends were cut back, 4 bases at V and 5 bases at J, with 13 bases in the middle. The CDR3 bases are TGCGCCAGCAGCGAGATTACGGGGGACGAGCAGTACTTC. Its translation: CASSEITGDEQYF.

In its sample, this clonotype was seen many times. This chain links TRBV7-2 with TRBJ1-5; D not resolved. Germline values: CDR1 SGHTA, CDR2 FQGNSA. The CDR3 consists of 14 residues. The ends were cut back, 3 bases at V and 7 bases at J, with 13 bases in the middle. CDR3 nucleotides: TGTGCCAGCAGCTTGGGCGGCTATAGGCAGCCCCAGCATTTT. This sequence encodes CASSLGGYRQPQHF.

This clonotype showed up many times. The gene calls are TRBV5-1 and TRBJ1-1; D possibly corresponds to TRBD1 (5 bases). CDR1 is SGHRS and CDR2 is YFSETQ in the germline V gene. Trimming pared 0 bases from V and 3 bases from J, leaving 12 bases between. CDR3 length: 15 amino acids. The CDR3 DNA follows: TGCGCCAGCAGCTTGGCTGGGGGAGTAGACACTGAAGCTTTCTTT. Its translation is CASSLAGGVDTEAFF.

Comment on this clonotype: A single base separates this from a much larger clone, so it may be a read error. The chain's CDR3 is CARSFTRDSQETQYF. The CDR3 DNA reads TGCGCCCGCAGTTTCACCCGGGACAGTCAAGAGACCCAGTACTTC. The chain links TRBV10-1 to TRBJ2-5; 7 bases map to TRBD1. The CDR3 covers 15 residues. Per the germline V gene, CDR1 is WNHNN and CDR2 is SYGVQD (reference sequence).

There are many counts of this clonotype. The genes are TRBV20-1 and TRBJ1-1; no definite D call. There are 13 residues in the CDR3. Looked up from germline, CDR1 is DFQATT and CDR2 is SNEGSKA (reference sequence). Trimming stripped 6 bases from V and 8 bases from J, with 19 bases between. CDR3 sequence (DNA): TGCAGTGCCATGATTGGGCCAGGTCCCGAAGCTTTCTTT. Amino acids: CSAMIGPGPEAFF.

This clonotype was found many times. The chain links TRBV28 to TRBJ2-5, with a tentative D call TRBD2 (7 bases). V was trimmed by 5 bases and J by 1 base, leaving 8 bases between them. The CDR3 length is 13 residues. In germline, CDR1 is MDHEN, CDR2 SYDVKM. The DNA for the CDR3 is TGTGCCAGCAGTCGGGGGGCCCAAGAGACCCAGTACTTC. Amino acid sequence: CASSRGAQETQYF.

Ten or more counts support this clonotype. CDR3 amino acids: CASGWPGADGEQYF. The CDR3 coding sequence is TGCGCCAGCGGATGGCCGGGGGCAGACGGCGAGCAGTACTTC. V usage is TRBV5-1 and J usage is TRBJ2-7; D tentatively fits TRBD1 or TRBD2 (6 bases each). CDR1 and CDR2 (germline): SGHRS, YFSETQ. Trimming took 7 bases from V and 6 from J, leaving 20 bases between them. The length of the CDR3 is 14 residues.

As for this clonotype: One junction end disagrees with the germline gene, perhaps due to a read error. The V gene is TRBV5-1, the J gene TRBJ2-3; D may correspond to TRBD1 or TRBD2 (6 bases each). The CDR3 runs 14 residues. Per germline, CDR1 SGHRS and CDR2 YFSETQ. This CDR3 reads CTSSPGDIWDTQYF. CDR3 nucleotide sequence: TGCACCAGCAGCCCGGGGGACATTTGGGATACGCAGTATTTT.

The J gene is TRBJ2-7, the V gene TRBV20-1; tentative D call: TRBD1 (5 bases). The V end lost 4 bases, the J end lost 2 bases, and 12 bases lay between the germline ends. The CDR3 is 13 residues long. Germline values: CDR1 DFQATT, CDR2 SNEGSKA (reference sequence). The CDR3 loop reads CSAIEGAPYEQYF. The CDR3 DNA follows: TGCAGTGCTATTGAAGGGGCACCCTACGAGCAGTACTTC.

At least ten counts were recorded for this clonotype. The V gene is TRBV18, the J gene TRBJ2-5; the D is unclear. V was cut by 1 base and J by 8 bases, with 14 bases left in between. Germline V gives CDR1 KGHSH, CDR2 LQKENI. The CDR3 runs 14 residues. CDR3 DNA: TGTGCCAGCTCACCACGGGGTCCAAAGGAAACCCAGTACTTC. It translates to CASSPRGPKETQYF.

In this sample, this clonotype turned up many times. J is TRBJ1-1 and V is TRBV20-1; possible D gene TRBD1, 5 bases. The length of the CDR3 is 13 residues. V lost 3 bases and J lost 1, with 9 bases in between. CDR1 DFQATT and CDR2 SNEGSKA come from the germline V gene (reference sequence). CDR3 sequence reads: CSARVGPNTEAFF. The CDR3, as DNA: TGCAGTGCTAGGGTGGGACCGAACACTGAAGCTTTCTTT.

The chain employs TRBV12-2 and TRBJ2-5; TRBD1, the table's D call, was not compared with the DNA. TRBV12-2 is classified as a pseudogene. The CDR3 has 15 residues. The chain's CDR3 is CASRLARLGTETQYF. In nucleotides, the CDR3 is TGTGCAAGTCGCTTAGCGAGGCTGGGGACAGAGACCCAGTACTTC.

This clonotype has at least ten counts. CDR3: CSAKKVPLQGYTF. The CDR3 coding sequence is TGCAGTGCAAAAAAGGTCCCACTGCAAGGCTACACCTTC. This rearrangement joins TRBV20-1 to TRBJ1-2, with D hard to call. The CDR3 loop spans 13 amino acids. CDR1 is DFQATT, CDR2 SNEGSKA, per germline (reference sequence). The V end lost 6 bases, the J end lost 8 bases, and 19 bases lay between the germline ends.

This clonotype was observed many times. The chain carries TRBV28 and TRBJ2-5, with D unclear. CDR1 is MDHEN and CDR2 is SYDVKM in the germline V gene. Trimming removed 3 bases at V and 5 bases at J, with 4 bases between. The CDR3 has 11 amino acids. This chain's CDR3 is CASSLRETQYF. CDR3 DNA sequence: TGTGCCAGCAGTTTGAGGGAGACCCAGTACTTC.

This clonotype was counted many times. The gene calls are TRBV2 and TRBJ2-3; D call uncertain. The CDR3 totals 14 residues. The V gene's germline CDR1 is SNHLY and CDR2 FYNNEI. The germline V and J ends were trimmed by 6 bases and 5 bases, with 15 bases remaining between them. The CDR3 here is CASRGDLLRDTQYF. The CDR3 DNA follows: TGTGCCAGCAGAGGCGATTTGTTGCGAGATACGCAGTATTTT.

This clonotype was counted ten times or more. The rearrangement links TRBV5-1 to TRBJ2-7, with TRBD2 as a possible D gene (5 bases). The CDR3 has 12 residues. The germline V gene encodes CDR1 SGHRS and CDR2 YFSETQ. Between the trimmed V and J ends, which lost 4 bases and 3 bases, there was a span of 8 bases. The CDR3 bases are TGCGCCAGCAGCCAGGACTTCTACGAGCAGTACTTC. This encodes CASSQDFYEQYF.

This clonotype occurred many times. This chain uses TRBV5-6 with TRBJ2-7; possibly TRBD2 for D (6 bases). The CDR3 loop spans 14 amino acids. The germline V and J ends were trimmed by 4 bases and 6 bases, with 17 bases remaining between them. Germline V gene lookup returns CDR1 SGHDT and CDR2 YYEEEE. The CDR3 DNA follows: TGTGCCAGCAGCCATGGATGGGTGGAGGGCGAGCAGTACTTC. Residues: CASSHGWVEGEQYF.

On this clonotype: A read error may produce the germline difference seen at one junction end. The rearrangement joins TRBV6-1 to TRBJ1-1; 9 bases are a match to TRBD1. Germline V gene lookup returns CDR1 MNHNS and CDR2 SASEGT. CDR3 length: 14 amino acids. CDR3 DNA sequence: TGCGCCATCACCCGGGGACAGGGGAACACTGAAGCTTTCTTT. It is translated as CAITRGQGNTEAFF.

This clonotype came up many times. The rearrangement uses TRBV20-1 and TRBJ2-3; maybe TRBD1 (5 bases). The CDR3 is 16 residues long. V lost 3 bases and J lost 2, with 18 bases in between. Germline CDR1 DFQATT, CDR2 SNEGSKA (reference sequence). The CDR3 sequence is CSASYRTHTHTDTQYF. For the CDR3, the DNA is TGCAGTGCTAGTTACAGGACCCACACACACACAGATACGCAGTATTTT.

In its sample, this clonotype was seen many times. CDR3 sequence: CASITRDTANQPQHF. CDR3 nucleotides: TGTGCCAGTATCACCCGGGACACGGCAAATCAGCCCCAGCATTTT. The rearrangement links TRBV19 to TRBJ1-5; the D gene is possibly TRBD1 (6 bases). Between the trimmed V and J ends, which lost 7 bases and 4 bases, there was a span of 17 bases. CDR3 length: 15 amino acids. Germline CDR1 and CDR2: LNHDA and SQIVND (reference sequence).

The table lists this clonotype with many counts. This sequence joins TRBV7-2 and TRBJ2-3; the D gene could be TRBD1 or TRBD2 (5 bases each). V lost 2 bases and J lost 2, with 14 bases in between. Germline lookup yields CDR1 SGHTA and CDR2 FQGNSA. This CDR3 is 16 amino acids long. As DNA, the CDR3 is TGTGCCAGCAGCTTAAGAAGAGGGGTTTACACAGATACGCAGTATTTT. It translates to CASSLRRGVYTDTQYF.

This clonotype was observed many times. V usage is TRBV10-2 and J usage is TRBJ2-1; no firm D call. Looked up from germline, CDR1 is WSHSY and CDR2 is SAAADI. V was cut by 4 bases and J by 6 bases, with 10 bases left in between. The length of the CDR3 is 13 residues. The CDR3 reads CASSGGWVNEQFF. CDR3 bases: TGCGCCAGCAGTGGGGGTTGGGTCAATGAGCAGTTCTTC.

There are many counts of this clonotype. V and J are TRBV5-1 and TRBJ2-1, with TRBD2 matching 13 bases. Germline-derived CDR1 and CDR2 are SGHRS and YFSETQ. With 6 bases clipped from V and 9 bases from J, the junction kept 9 bases outside the gene matches. The length of the CDR3 is 15 residues. CDR3: CASTHGLAGVFEQFF. The CDR3 coding sequence is TGCGCCAGCACCCACGGACTAGCGGGGGTATTTGAGCAGTTCTTC.